The clone carrying this T cell receptor beta chain was seen a few times. Trimming took 6 bases from V and 6 from J; bases not matched to a gene: 8. This CDR3 is built from 14 residues. The germline V gene has CDR1 MNHEY and CDR2 SVGEGT. The data stem from a study of blood T cell repertoires in COVID-19. Across the whole study: From T cells, B-cell-depleted T cells, or PBMCs came the material, which was cDNA or gDNA.

The table came from immunoSEQ multiplex PCR; TCRdb's copy has only in-frame clones and leaves some out. Counted here are 150,000 to 200,000 clones, 70% to 90% occurring once; the ten biggest clones make up roughly 7%. The receptor comes from a woman older than 75 in a cohort sampled during active or convalescent COVID-19. Specimen: peripheral blood. V usage is TRBV6-2 or TRBV6-3 and J usage is TRBJ2-3; 8 nucleotides align to TRBD2. Written as DNA, the CDR3 is TGTGCCAGCAGCATTAGCGGGGCCCCGGATACGCAGTATTTT. It specifies CASSISGAPDTQYF.